One and the same sample provided the 10 T cell receptor beta chains below, sequenced in a study of Graves' ophthalmopathy and Graves' hyperthyroidism. Investigators amplified TCR beta CDR3 regions from RNA transcripts. Scientists carried out first-round RT-PCR using HTBI primers and then a second-round multiplex PCR. TCRdb passed the multiplex PCR reads through MiXCR, listing each CDR3 protein once. In the table there are about 39,000 distinct CDR3 sequences, about 50% of which are singletons. The sample comprised peripheral blood. These TCRs come from an adult woman with stable Graves' hyperthyroidism.

Only a few counts were recorded for this clonotype. At one of its ends the junction is not consistent with the germline gene, which may arise from a read error. The chain has TRBV20-1 and TRBJ1-4, with D possibly TRBD1 on 6 matching bases. CDR3 length equals 15 residues. The V gene's germline CDR1 is DFQATT and CDR2 SNEGSKA (reference sequence). In DNA, the CDR3 is TGCGGTGCCACGGGGAGTTCAGGGGTCCCTGAAAAGCTGTTTTTT. As protein: CGATGSSGVPEKLFF.

The chain couples TRBV29-1 to TRBJ1-3; 7 bases align to TRBD1. CDR1 SQVTM and CDR2 ANQGSEA come from the germline V gene. V was pared by 4 bases and J by 8 bases, with 8 bases of the junction left unmatched. The CDR3 is made up of 13 amino acids. The CDR3 DNA reads TGCAGCGTTGCCCAGGGGGAAGGGGACACCATATATTTT. Its protein is CSVAQGEGDTIYF.

This chain joins TRBV5-5 and TRBJ2-5; TRBD1 matches at 7 bases. The CDR3 loop spans 15 amino acids. The germline CDR1 and CDR2 sequences are SGHKS and YYEKEE (reference sequence). The trim removed 0 bases at V and 2 bases at J, leaving 4 bases unmatched. The chain's CDR3 is CASSLAGTEQETQYF. The CDR3 coding sequence is TGTGCCAGCAGCTTGGCCGGGACAGAACAAGAGACCCAGTACTTC.

The chain is built from TRBV4-1 and TRBJ1-2, with 7 bases lining up with TRBD1. CDR3 length equals 15 residues. Unmatched junction bases numbered 8, after V lost 0 bases and J lost 7 bases. Germline values: CDR1 MGHRA, CDR2 YSYEKL. The chain's CDR3 is CASSQDLGTVGGYTF. DNA of the CDR3: TGCGCCAGCAGCCAAGATTTGGGGACAGTGGGTGGCTACACCTTC.

Relative to its sample, this clonotype is medium-sized. V gene TRBV12-3 or TRBV12-4 combines with J gene TRBJ1-1; D is unresolved. The CDR3 length is 12 residues. V was cut by 3 bases and J by 6 bases, with 8 bases left in between. CDR3: CASSFVQPEAFF. The CDR3 DNA is TGTGCCAGCAGTTTTGTCCAGCCTGAAGCTTTCTTT.

This clonotype was picked up many times. The chain joins TRBV6-4 to TRBJ1-3; D is perhaps TRBD1 (6 bases). Looked up from germline, CDR1 is MRHNA and CDR2 is SNTAGT. CDR3 length equals 13 residues. V was shortened by 2 bases and J by 8 bases, with 10 bases between the two germline ends. DNA for the CDR3: TGTGCCAGCAGTGACGGGGGCGCGGACACCATATATTTT. Translated: CASSDGGADTIYF.

The gene calls are TRBV25-1 and TRBJ1-1; 7 bases line up with TRBD1. This CDR3 contains 15 residues. The V gene's germline CDR1 is MGHDK and CDR2 SYGVNS. J was trimmed by 3 bases and V by 3 bases; bases with no gene match: 7. The CDR3 sequence: CASSDKTGRYTEAFF. CDR3 in DNA: TGTGCCAGCAGTGACAAGACAGGGCGTTACACTGAAGCTTTCTTT.

This clonotype was seen repeatedly, ten times or more. The genes are TRBV28 and TRBJ1-2, with D hard to call. Germline CDR1 is MDHEN and CDR2 is SYDVKM. Trimming removed 5 bases at V and 4 bases at J, with 11 bases between. The CDR3 loop spans 13 amino acids. The CDR3 DNA sequence: TGTGCCAGCAGTAAGGAGGGTTTCTATGGCTACACCTTC. This translates into CASSKEGFYGYTF.

This clonotype has at least ten counts. The gene calls are TRBV7-9 and TRBJ2-7; D may be TRBD1 (5 bases). In germline, CDR1 is SEHNR, CDR2 FQNEAQ (reference sequence). The CDR3 has 14 residues. V was trimmed by 1 base and J by 4 bases, leaving 11 bases between them. The CDR3 DNA is TGTGCCAGCAGCTTAGGGGGCAAAGAATACGAGCAGTACTTC. This sequence encodes CASSLGGKEYEQYF.

V is TRBV24-1 and J is TRBJ2-2, with D possibly TRBD1 on 6 matching bases. CDR3 size: 16 residues. The ends were cut back, 3 bases at V and 3 bases at J, with 13 bases in the middle. Germline values: CDR1 KGHDR, CDR2 SFDVKD. The DNA for the CDR3 is TGTGCCACCAGTGATCGGGCAGGGGCGGACACCGGGGAGCTGTTTTTT. This sequence encodes CATSDRAGADTGELFF.